These 20 T cell receptor beta chains were sequenced from one sample in a study of blood T cell repertoires in COVID-19. Only in-frame clones appear in the TCRdb table, and some are missing; sequencing was by immunoSEQ multiplex PCR. The sample consists of roughly 82,000 clones, about 86% of them appearing once. Sequenced input: peripheral blood. All receptors come from a woman in her sixties with acute or convalescent COVID-19.

This chain uses TRBV7-2 with TRBJ2-2; 7 nucleotides match TRBD1. Losses at the gene ends were 6 bases for V and 4 bases for J; bases not matched to a gene: 8. The CDR3 is made up of 15 amino acids. Germline V gene data show CDR1 as SGHTA and CDR2 as FQGNSA. The chain's CDR3 is CASRLGQYITGELFF. The CDR3 DNA reads TGTGCCAGCAGGTTGGGACAGTACATCACCGGGGAGCTGTTTTTT.

The V and J genes are TRBV19 and TRBJ1-1, with no clear D. V was clipped by 3 bases and J by 0 bases, with 14 bases between them. The length of the CDR3 is 16 residues. Germline CDR1 and CDR2: LNHDA and SQIVND (reference sequence). The CDR3 coding sequence is TGTGCCAGTAGTATGATGTTCGGGGAGATGAACACTGAAGCTTTCTTT. It translates to CASSMMFGEMNTEAFF.

This sequence joins TRBV11-3 and TRBJ2-5; the match to TRBD1 covers 8 bases. V gave up 7 bases and J gave up 4 bases; unmatched junction bases: 8. CDR1 is SGHNT and CDR2 is YENEEA in the germline V gene. CDR3 length: 14 amino acids. The CDR3: CASTRTGLVETQYF. CDR3 sequence (DNA): TGTGCCAGCACTCGGACAGGGCTTGTAGAGACCCAGTACTTC.

The chain combines TRBV5-1 with TRBJ1-6; 8 nucleotides agree with TRBD1. Germline CDR1 SGHRS, CDR2 YFSETQ. V gave up 4 bases and J gave up 12 bases; unmatched junction bases: 9. The CDR3 length is 14 residues. The CDR3 DNA is TGCGCCAGCAGCAAAGACAGGGGTATTGAACCCCTCCACTTT. It encodes CASSKDRGIEPLHF.

The chain combines TRBV9 with TRBJ1-1; tentatively, D is TRBD1 (6 bases). V was clipped by 7 bases and J by 4 bases, with 20 bases between them. Per germline, CDR1 SGDLS and CDR2 YYNGEE. The CDR3 contains 15 residues. The CDR3 coding sequence is TGTGCCAGCGGGGGGGCACAGGGTTTCACCACTGAAGCTTTCTTT. This gives the protein CASGGAQGFTTEAFF.

The rearrangement joins TRBV20-1 to TRBJ2-7; D not certain. Germline CDR1 reads DFQATT; CDR2 reads SNEGSKA (reference sequence). The V end was cut by 5 bases, the J end by 5 bases, with 10 bases between. CDR3 length equals 11 residues. This CDR3 is CSAGLLDEQYF. As DNA, the CDR3 is TGCAGTGCTGGGCTACTCGACGAGCAGTACTTC.

The gene calls are TRBV11-3 and TRBJ1-1, with D possibly being TRBD1 (6 bases). Germline V CDR1 and CDR2: SGHNT, YENEEA. V was clipped by 5 bases and J by 4 bases, with 14 bases between them. The CDR3 runs 14 residues. CDR3 nucleotide sequence: TGTGCCAGCAGCGCCGTCAGGGGCGGCACTGAAGCTTTCTTT. Residues: CASSAVRGGTEAFF.

The chain joins TRBV6-6 to TRBJ2-4, with TRBD1 matching over 7 bases. Trimming took 0 bases from V and 0 from J; bases not matched to a gene: 2. The CDR3 totals 16 residues. The germline gives CDR1 MNHNY, CDR2 SVGAGI (reference sequence). CDR3 residues: CASSYSQGIAKNIQYF. Here the CDR3 DNA reads TGTGCCAGCAGTTACTCACAGGGGATAGCCAAAAACATTCAGTACTTC.

The chain carries TRBV27 and TRBJ2-7, with 7 positions matching TRBD2. The germline CDR1 and CDR2 sequences are MNHEY and SMNVEV (reference sequence). V shed 1 base, J shed 5 bases, and the junction held 17 bases outside the gene matches. The CDR3 runs 18 residues. CDR3 in DNA: TGTGCCAGCAGTTTATTCTCCCATCGGGCGGGAGACTCGGACGAGCAGTACTTC. Amino acids: CASSLFSHRAGDSDEQYF.

V usage is TRBV5-5 and J usage is TRBJ2-5, with a weak D call TRBD2 (6 bases). The length of the CDR3 is 14 residues. With 10 bases removed from V and 2 bases from J, the gap between germline ends came to 18 bases. In germline, CDR1 is SGHKS, CDR2 YYEKEE (reference sequence). CDR3 DNA sequence: TGTGCCGGGGGGAGTAGTTTCGAGCAAGAGACCCAGTACTTC. It specifies CAGGSSFEQETQYF. Drawing the rest from reference TRBV5-5 and TRBJ2-5, the complete variable domain is DAGVTQSPTHLIKTRGQQVTLRCSPISGHKSVSWYQQVLGQGPQFIFQYYEKEERGRGNFPDRFSARQFPNYSSELNVNALLLGDSALYLCAGGSSFEQETQYFGPGTRLLVL.

The V gene is TRBV7-8, the J gene TRBJ2-7, with a possible D match to TRBD1 (5 bases). This CDR3 has 14 amino acids. Germline values: CDR1 SGHVS, CDR2 FQNEAQ. The V and J ends lost 1 base and 3 bases respectively, with 10 bases between them. CDR3 sequence (DNA): TGTGCCAGCAGCTTAGGCCAAAGGGGCTACGAGCAGTACTTC. Translated: CASSLGQRGYEQYF. The full variable domain, with the rest looked up from reference TRBV7-8 and TRBJ2-7, is GAGVSQSPRYKVAKRGQDVALRCDPISGHVSLFWYQQALGQGPEFLTYFQNEAQLDKSGLPSDRFFAERPEGSVSTLKIQRTQQEDSAVYLCASSLGQRGYEQYFGPGTRLTVT.

This clone was detected only once. The gene calls are TRBV14 and TRBJ1-2; TRBD1 might be the D (5 bases). The V gene's germline CDR1 is SGHDN and CDR2 FVKESK. The CDR3 sequence is 15 residues long. V was trimmed by 2 bases and J by 4 bases, leaving 14 bases between them. The CDR3 nucleotides are TGTGCCAGCAGCCAACCAGGGTTGGGTTCCTATGGCTACACCTTC. Translated: CASSQPGLGSYGYTF.

The J gene is TRBJ2-3, the V gene TRBV11-2; D call uncertain. The germline V and J ends were trimmed by 4 bases and 2 bases, with 16 bases remaining between them. Per germline, CDR1 SGHAT and CDR2 FQNNGV. The CDR3 sequence is 16 residues long. CDR3 nucleotides: TGTGCCAGCAGCTCACCTCTACGTCTCTACACAGATACGCAGTATTTT. Its translation is CASSSPLRLYTDTQYF.

The gene calls are TRBV7-2 and TRBJ1-5, with a weak D call TRBD1 (6 bases). Germline V gives CDR1 SGHTA, CDR2 FQGNSA. Trimming left V 5 bases short and J 9 bases short, with 23 bases between. This CDR3 region has 16 residues. For the CDR3, the DNA is TGTGCCAGCAGCCCCATACCAGGGGCGGCTATGGGGCCCCAGCATTTT. Translated, it gives CASSPIPGAAMGPQHF.

The rearrangement uses TRBV6-5 and TRBJ2-2, with a tentative D call TRBD2 (5 bases). Germline CDR1 and CDR2: MNHEY and SVGAGI. The CDR3 spans 16 residues. V lost 0 bases, J lost 3 bases, and 11 bases lay in between. This CDR3 reads CASSYSFTGDTGELFF. CDR3 nucleotides: TGTGCCAGCAGTTACTCCTTTACCGGGGACACCGGGGAGCTGTTTTTT.

This clone appeared once. The V and J genes are TRBV7-6 and TRBJ1-6, with unresolved D. V was clipped by 0 bases and J by 7 bases, with 10 bases between them. The CDR3 is 15 amino acids. Germline assignment: CDR1 SGHVS and CDR2 FNYEAQ. The CDR3 spells CASSLALGSNSPLHF. The CDR3 region has the DNA TGTGCCAGCAGCTTAGCGTTGGGGAGCAATTCACCCCTCCACTTT.

This chain connects TRBV12-3 or TRBV12-4 to TRBJ2-7, with TRBD1 matching over 10 bases. The CDR3 contains 13 residues. V was clipped by 5 bases and J by 9 bases; unmatched bases: 7. The CDR3, as DNA: TGTGCCAGCAGTCGACAGGGGGCCCAGGGGCAGTACTTC. Translating it yields CASSRQGAQGQYF.

The chain is built from TRBV11-3 and TRBJ1-1; 12 bases align to TRBD1. Germline V CDR1 and CDR2: SGHNT, YENEEA. V lost 1 base, J lost 2 bases, and 5 bases stayed unmatched. This CDR3 region has 17 residues. The CDR3 sequence is CASSLGLGQGANTEAFF. In nucleotides, the CDR3 is TGTGCCAGCAGCTTAGGATTGGGACAGGGGGCCAACACTGAAGCTTTCTTT.

The genes are TRBV16 and TRBJ1-2, with D unclear. Looked up from germline, CDR1 is KGHSY and CDR2 is FQNENV. The CDR3 runs to 16 residues. V was pared by 4 bases and J by 4 bases, with 19 bases between. Here the CDR3 DNA reads TGTGCCAGCAGCCCGTCTGGTCCCTTACCCGGCTATGGCTACACCTTC. It codes for CASSPSGPLPGYGYTF.

This clone was picked up a small number of times. This chain uses TRBV5-4 with TRBJ2-7; D gene unclear. CDR3 length equals 15 residues. CDR1 is SGHNT and CDR2 is YYREEE in the germline V gene (reference sequence). V was shortened by 4 bases and J by 0 bases, with 14 bases between the two germline ends. Written as DNA, the CDR3 is TGTGCCAGCAGCGCCGCGTCGGGTGCCTCCTACGAGCAGTACTTC. This sequence encodes CASSAASGASYEQYF.